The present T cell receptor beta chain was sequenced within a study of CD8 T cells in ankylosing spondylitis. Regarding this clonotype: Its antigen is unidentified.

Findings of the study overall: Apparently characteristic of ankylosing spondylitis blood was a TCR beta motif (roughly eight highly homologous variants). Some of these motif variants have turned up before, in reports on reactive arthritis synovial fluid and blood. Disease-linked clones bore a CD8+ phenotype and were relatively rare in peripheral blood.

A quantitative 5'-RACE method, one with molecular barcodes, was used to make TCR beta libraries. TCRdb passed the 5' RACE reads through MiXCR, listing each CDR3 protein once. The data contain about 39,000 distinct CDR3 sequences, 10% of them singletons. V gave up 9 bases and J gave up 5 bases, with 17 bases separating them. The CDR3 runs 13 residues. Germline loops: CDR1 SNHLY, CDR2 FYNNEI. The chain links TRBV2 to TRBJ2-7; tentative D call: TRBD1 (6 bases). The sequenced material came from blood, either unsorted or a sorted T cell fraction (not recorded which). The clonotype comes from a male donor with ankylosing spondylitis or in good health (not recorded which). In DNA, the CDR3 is TGTGCCAGAGAGATTACAGGGCTCGACGAGCAGTACTTC. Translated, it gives CAREITGLDEQYF. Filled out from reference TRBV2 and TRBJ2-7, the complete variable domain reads EPEVTQTPSHQVTQMGQEVILRCVPISNHLYFYWYRQILGQKVEFLVSFYNNEISEKSEIFDDQFSVERPDGSNFTLKIRSTKLEDSAMYFCAREITGLDEQYFGPGTRLTVT.